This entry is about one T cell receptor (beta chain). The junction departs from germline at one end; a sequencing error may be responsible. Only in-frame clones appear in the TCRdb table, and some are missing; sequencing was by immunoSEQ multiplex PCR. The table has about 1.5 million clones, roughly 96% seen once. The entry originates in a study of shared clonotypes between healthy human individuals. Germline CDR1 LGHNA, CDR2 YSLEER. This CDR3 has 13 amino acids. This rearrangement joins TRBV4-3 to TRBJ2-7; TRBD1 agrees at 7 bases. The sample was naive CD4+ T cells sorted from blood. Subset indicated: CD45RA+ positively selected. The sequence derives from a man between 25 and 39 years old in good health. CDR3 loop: CASSQAFRGTYHF. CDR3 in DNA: TGCGCCAGCAGCCAAGCCTTCAGGGGGACATACCACTTC.